A selection of T cell receptor beta chains follows, all from one sample in a study of blood T cell repertoires in COVID-19. The assay was immunoSEQ multiplex PCR, and TCRdb's table has in-frame clones only and misses some. The table records approximately 84,000 clones, around three quarters of them present only once. Sequencing input: peripheral blood. These TCRs come from a man aged 50-60 years with active or convalescent COVID-19. The CDR3 runs from the conserved cysteine through the conserved F or W. The order of the fields is V gene, J gene, CDR3 protein.

TRBV30	TRBJ1-6	CAWTRGSNSPLHF
TRBV4-1	TRBJ1-5	CASSQEGQYQPQHF
TRBV5-1	TRBJ1-1	CASSLAPWGQAMNTEAFF
TRBV6-5	TRBJ1-2	CAVRPGQAGYGYTF
TRBV6-5	TRBJ1-2	CASLSTGGNYGYTF
TRBV9	TRBJ1-1	CASSVKGQNTEAFF
TRBV7-8	TRBJ1-4	CASSLALDRVEKLFF
TRBV5-1	TRBJ1-4	CASSGGTATTNEKLFF
TRBV6-5	TRBJ1-1	CASSYLAERPEAFF
TRBV20-1	TRBJ2-2	CSASGPGSGSTGELFF
TRBV5-5	TRBJ2-7	CASSFGHPEIYEQYF
TRBV20-1	TRBJ1-1	CSASHRGSEAFF
TRBV9	TRBJ2-7	CASSVAPGSGEQYF
TRBV12-5	TRBJ2-1	CASALSTDLPLGNEQFF
TRBV18	TRBJ1-4	CASSPLRGGNEKLFF
TRBV20-1	TRBJ1-1	CSASGRGWTEAFF
TRBV10-3	TRBJ2-3	CAISGHYTDTQYF
TRBV5-4	TRBJ2-7	CASSSGTGLSYEQYF
TRBV5-1	TRBJ2-7	CASSSTNGANEQYF
TRBV30	TRBJ1-2	CAWSATGMGGYGYTF
TRBV18	TRBJ2-5	CASSQPGQGVETQYF
TRBV2	TRBJ1-3	CASSEARQVGNTIYF
TRBV12-3/TRBV12-4	TRBJ1-5	CARKTPGPQHF
TRBV6-5	TRBJ1-5	CASSYSTRGQPQHF
TRBV11-2	TRBJ1-1	CASSPQTGGTEAFF
TRBV6-5	TRBJ1-2	CASTPGEGGYGYTF
TRBV7-3	TRBJ2-2	CASSTSAGANTGELFF
TRBV4-1	TRBJ2-7	CASSQANSGGSSYEQYF
TRBV21-1	TRBJ1-5	CASSKIWQGSNQPQHF
TRBV4-1	TRBJ2-1	CASSQDAGQRNEQFF
TRBV23-1	TRBJ2-7	CASRTGPFSYEQYF
TRBV5-6	TRBJ2-5	CASSLNAGTGQETQYF
TRBV27	TRBJ1-5	CASSLGQGAYQPQHF
TRBV3-1/TRBV3-2	TRBJ2-7	CASSLLAATYEQYF
TRBV25-1	TRBJ2-7	CASSDGTPYEQYF
TRBV28	TRBJ1-2	CASSPPTGTYGYTF
TRBV21-1	TRBJ2-7	CASSKSGQGGYEQYF
TRBV14	TRBJ1-2	CASSQISGQGARGYTF
TRBV7-6	TRBJ2-2	CASSEWTGTRTGELFF
TRBV27	TRBJ2-1	CASSLWGGSYNEQFF
TRBV7-9	TRBJ1-1	CASSPPSLTEAFF
TRBV12-3/TRBV12-4	TRBJ1-2	CASSLTGLYGYTF
TRBV18	TRBJ1-4	CASSPQEGANEKLFF
TRBV5-6	TRBJ2-1	CASSPNGAGGSYNEQFF
TRBV19	TRBJ2-1	CASSIGRVAGLIVDEQFF
TRBV7-3	TRBJ2-3	CASSPSQGRGPTDTQYF
TRBV9	TRBJ1-1	CASSVGEEWTEAFF
TRBV6-5	TRBJ1-2	CASSPEQGLGGYTF
TRBV7-3	TRBJ2-1	CASSLTLAGGYNEQFF
TRBV6-5	TRBJ2-7	CASSYQGPSYEQYF
TRBV7-3	TRBJ2-1	CASSSGTGNEQFF
TRBV19	TRBJ1-1	CASSIVVSRGSNTEAFF
TRBV12-5	TRBJ2-5	CASGLVHGGGSDF